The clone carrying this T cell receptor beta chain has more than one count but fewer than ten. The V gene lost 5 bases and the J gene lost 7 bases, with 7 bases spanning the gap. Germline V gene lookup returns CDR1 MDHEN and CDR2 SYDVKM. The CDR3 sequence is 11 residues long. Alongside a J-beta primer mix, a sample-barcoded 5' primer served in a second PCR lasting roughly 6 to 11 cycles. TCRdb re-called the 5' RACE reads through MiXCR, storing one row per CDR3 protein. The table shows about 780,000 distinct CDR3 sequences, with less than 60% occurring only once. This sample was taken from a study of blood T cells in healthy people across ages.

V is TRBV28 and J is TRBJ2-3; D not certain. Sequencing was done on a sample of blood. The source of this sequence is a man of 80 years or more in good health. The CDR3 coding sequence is TGTGCCAGCAGTCAGACACATACGCAGTATTTT. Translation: CASSQTHTQYF.